Sequencing of this TCR beta chain was carried out in a study of Ad26.COV2.S vaccination and SARS-CoV-2 variants. For the study at large: Recipients of Ad26.COV2.S got it intramuscularly, once or twice 56 days apart.

Indicated treatment: roughly 18 received Ad26.COV2.S at low or high dose, single or two shots; about 5 received placebo; per-sample allocation not given. Sample collection was performed on day 63 after the first vaccine or placebo injection. The CDR3 spans 13 residues. V was clipped by 7 bases and J by 5 bases; unmatched bases: 8. Germline V gene lookup returns CDR1 MNHNY and CDR2 SVGAGI (reference sequence). Measured with immunoSEQ multiplex PCR; TCRdb has only the in-frame clones, and not every one. The table lists about 350,000 clones, approximately 90% of them singletons. Note on this clone: The antigen is not known.

Study-level points and caveats: Total T cell responses, in the TCR breadth and depth analyses, may have been underestimated.

This sequence was found in a person aged 18 to 65 who received the Ad26.COV2.S COVID-19 vaccine or a placebo. Sequencing was performed on peripheral blood, taken in a trial of Ad26.COV2.S vaccine versus placebo. The genes are TRBV6-6 and TRBJ2-7; 7 bases are a match to TRBD2. CDR3 in amino acids: CASTRGSINEQYF. The DNA of the CDR3 is TGTGCCAGCACACGCGGGAGTATCAACGAGCAGTACTTC.